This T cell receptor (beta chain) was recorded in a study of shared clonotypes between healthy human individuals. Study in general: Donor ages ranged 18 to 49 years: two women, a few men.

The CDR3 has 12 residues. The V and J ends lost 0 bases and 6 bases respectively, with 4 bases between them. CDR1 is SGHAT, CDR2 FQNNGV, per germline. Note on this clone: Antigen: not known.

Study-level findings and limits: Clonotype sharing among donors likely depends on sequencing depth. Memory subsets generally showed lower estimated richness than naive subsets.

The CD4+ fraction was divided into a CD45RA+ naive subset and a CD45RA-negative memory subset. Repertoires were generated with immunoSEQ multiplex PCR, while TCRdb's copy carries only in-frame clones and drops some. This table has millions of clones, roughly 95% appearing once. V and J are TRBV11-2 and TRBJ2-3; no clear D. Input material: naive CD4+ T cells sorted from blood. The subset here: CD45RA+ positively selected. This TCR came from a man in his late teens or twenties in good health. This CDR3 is CASSLDWDTQYF. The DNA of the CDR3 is TGTGCCAGCAGCTTAGACTGGGATACGCAGTATTTT.